This T cell receptor (beta chain) was captured in a study of PD-1 blockade in classical Hodgkin lymphoma. Study observations and caveats: Whoever responded completely had baseline diversity much like that seen in newly diagnosed patients. Nothing has yet pinned down what causes the repertoire differences, possibly disease activity or prior therapy. In CD4+ cells, TCR diversity went up significantly by C4D1, but in CD8+ cells it did not.

Measured with immunoSEQ multiplex PCR; TCRdb has only the in-frame clones, and not every one. This table holds over 11,000 clones, 78% found once. This clone was found once. What it binds is not known. This CDR3 spans 17 amino acids. The germline gives CDR1 LGHNA, CDR2 YSLEER. V dropped 0 bases and J dropped 6 bases, with 20 bases sitting between them. No patient escaped relapse after autologous stem cell transplantation, and brentuximab vedotin exposure varied. Complete response, partial response or progressive disease was recorded as best response. The clonotype comes from a human donor with classical Hodgkin lymphoma. Sequenced material: peripheral blood mononuclear cells (PBMCs), taken before the second cycle of nivolumab. The chain combines TRBV4-3 with TRBJ1-1; weak D call: TRBD1 (6 bases). Here the CDR3 reads CASSQDPHRARMAEAFF. As DNA, the CDR3 is TGCGCCAGCAGCCAAGATCCACACAGGGCCCGAATGGCTGAAGCTTTCTTT.